This T cell receptor (beta chain) comes out of a study of cytomegalovirus exposure and HLA in healthy donors. Study background: Approximately 180 million T cells yielded 100 million to 130 million unique TCR beta sequences, as an earlier analysis found. General study findings and limits: A later look showed TCR association rates differing by HLA locus, highest for DRB1 and lowest for HLA-C.

The CDR3 spans 12 residues. Germline CDR1 reads SGHRS; CDR2 reads YFSETQ. V was clipped by 0 bases and J by 4 bases, with 4 bases between them. It was with 60 Vbeta and 13 Jbeta primers that the PCR ran. Original handling: A later analysis counted around 74 million unique TCR beta chains, some 10 million shared. Libraries were prepared by immunoSEQ multiplex PCR; TCRdb keeps only in-frame clonotypes and omits some of them. V, J and clone size reflect that table, while D and trimming were determined from the DNA. The sample contains tens of thousands of clones, roughly two thirds of which appear only once. Note on this clone: Its antigen remains unknown.

The receptor was derived from a man between 60 and 75 years old in good health and CMV-seropositive. The J gene is TRBJ1-2, the V gene TRBV5-1; no definite D call. Sequencing input: PBMCs. The CDR3 DNA follows: TGCGCCAGCAGCTTGGACAGCTATGGCTACACCTTC. Its protein is CASSLDSYGYTF.